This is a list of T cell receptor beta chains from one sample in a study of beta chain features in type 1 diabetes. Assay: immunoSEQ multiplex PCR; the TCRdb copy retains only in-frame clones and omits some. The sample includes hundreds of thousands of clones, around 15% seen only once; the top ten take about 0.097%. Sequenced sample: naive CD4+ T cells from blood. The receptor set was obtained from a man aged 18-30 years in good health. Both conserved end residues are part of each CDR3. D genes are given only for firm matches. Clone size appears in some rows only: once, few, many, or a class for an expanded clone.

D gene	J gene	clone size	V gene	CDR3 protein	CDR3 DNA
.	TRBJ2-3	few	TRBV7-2	CASSYGGGGTSTDTQYF	TGTGCCAGCAGCTACGGAGGGGGAGGGACTAGCACAGATACGCAGTATTTT
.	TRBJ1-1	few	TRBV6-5	CASSAPGGITEAFF	TGTGCCAGCAGTGCCCCCGGGGGGATCACTGAAGCTTTCTTT
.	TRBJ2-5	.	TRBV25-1	CASSESGRGQETQYF	TGTGCCAGCAGTGAATCGGGCAGGGGACAAGAGACCCAGTACTTC
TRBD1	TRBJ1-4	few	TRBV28	CASRVTGANEKLFF	TGTGCCAGCAGGGTGACAGGGGCTAATGAAAAACTGTTTTTT
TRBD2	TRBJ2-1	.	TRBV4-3	CASSQGESGGVNEQFF	TGCGCCAGCAGCCAAGGCGAGAGCGGGGGGGTCAATGAGCAGTTCTTC
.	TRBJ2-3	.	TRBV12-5	CASGLVVGLNTDTQYF	TGTGCTAGTGGTTTGGTAGTCGGCCTAAACACAGATACGCAGTATTTT
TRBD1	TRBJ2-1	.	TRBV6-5	CASKQGANEQFF	TGTGCCAGCAAGCAGGGGGCGAATGAGCAGTTCTTC
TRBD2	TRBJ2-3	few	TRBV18	CASSQGLAGTRGTDTQYF	TGTGCCAGCTCACAGGGACTAGCAGGGACCCGTGGCACAGATACGCAGTATTTT
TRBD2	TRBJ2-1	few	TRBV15	CATSRGLAGGHNEQFF	TGTGCCACCAGCAGGGGACTAGCGGGGGGACACAATGAGCAGTTCTTC
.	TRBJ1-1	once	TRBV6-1	CASRKERGATEAFF	TGTGCCAGCAGAAAAGAGAGGGGAGCGACTGAAGCTTTCTTT
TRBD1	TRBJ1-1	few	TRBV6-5	CASSYQTGATEAFF	TGTGCCAGCAGTTACCAAACAGGGGCCACTGAAGCTTTCTTT
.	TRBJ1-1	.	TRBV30	CAWRRRGTEAFF	TGTGCCTGGAGGAGGAGGGGTACTGAAGCTTTCTTT
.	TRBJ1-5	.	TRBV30	CAWRRQGNQPQHF	TGTGCCTGGAGGAGACAGGGCAATCAGCCCCAGCATTTT
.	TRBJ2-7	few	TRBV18	CASSPPPRGYEQYF	TGTGCCAGCTCACCACCTCCTCGGGGGTACGAGCAGTACTTC
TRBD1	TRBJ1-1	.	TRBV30	CAWDRGRRTEAFF	TGTGCCTGGGACAGGGGGCGAAGAACTGAAGCTTTCTTT
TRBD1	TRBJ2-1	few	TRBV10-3	CAISERQGAGEQFF	TGTGCCATCAGTGAGAGACAGGGGGCAGGTGAGCAGTTCTTC
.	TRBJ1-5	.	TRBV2	CASRGQGNQPQHF	TGTGCCAGCAGGGGACAAGGCAATCAGCCCCAGCATTTT
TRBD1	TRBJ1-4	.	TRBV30	CACGTGKTVKLFF	TGTGCCTGCGGGACAGGGAAAACGGTAAAACTGTTTTTT
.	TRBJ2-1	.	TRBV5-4	CAVEGGGEQFF	TGTGCCGTGGAGGGGGGAGGGGAGCAGTTCTTC
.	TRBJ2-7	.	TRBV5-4	CASRAAGGYEQYF	TGTGCCAGCAGGGCGGCAGGGGGGTACGAGCAGTACTTC
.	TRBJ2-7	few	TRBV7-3	CASSFDRFSYEQYF	TGTGCCAGCAGCTTTGACAGGTTTTCCTACGAGCAGTACTTC
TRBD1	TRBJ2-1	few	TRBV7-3	CASSLTFPGGNEQFF	TGTGCCAGCAGCTTAACGTTTCCAGGGGGCAATGAGCAGTTCTTC
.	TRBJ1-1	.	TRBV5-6	CASSHDTNTEAFF	TGTGCCAGCAGCCACGACACAAACACTGAAGCTTTCTTT
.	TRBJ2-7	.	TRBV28	CASSLFLLREQYF	TGTGCCAGCAGTTTGTTCCTCCTAAGGGAGCAGTACTTC
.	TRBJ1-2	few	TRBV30	CAWSVISYTF	TGTGCCTGGAGTGTAATCTCCTACACCTTC
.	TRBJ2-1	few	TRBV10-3	CAIGANPNEQFF	TGTGCCATCGGGGCGAATCCCAATGAGCAGTTCTTC
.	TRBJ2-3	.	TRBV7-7	CASSSPPGTDTQYF	TGTGCCAGCAGCTCACCCCCCGGCACAGATACGCAGTATTTT
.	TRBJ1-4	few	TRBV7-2	CASSYYRVGEKLFF	TGTGCCAGCAGCTATTACAGGGTCGGTGAAAAACTGTTTTTT
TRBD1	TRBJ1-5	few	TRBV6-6	CASSVTGANQPQHF	TGTGCCAGCAGCGTTACAGGGGCTAATCAGCCCCAGCATTTT
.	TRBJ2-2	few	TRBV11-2	CASSQPGLQSAGELFF	TGTGCCAGCAGCCAACCGGGATTACAGAGCGCCGGGGAGCTGTTTTTT
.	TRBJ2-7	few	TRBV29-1	CSVTGSYEQYF	TGCAGCGTTACAGGTTCCTACGAGCAGTACTTC
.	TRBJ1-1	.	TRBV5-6	CASSFWGAEAFF	TGTGCCAGCAGCTTTTGGGGAGCTGAAGCTTTCTTT
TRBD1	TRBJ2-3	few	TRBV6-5	CASSPGGQGTDTQYF	TGTGCCAGCAGCCCGGGGGGACAGGGTACAGATACGCAGTATTTT
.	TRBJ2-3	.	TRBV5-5	CASSPTTDTQYF	TGTGCCAGCAGCCCAACCACAGATACGCAGTATTTT
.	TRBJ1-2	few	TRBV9	CASSVEGNYGYTF	TGTGCCAGCAGCGTAGAGGGTAACTATGGCTACACCTTC
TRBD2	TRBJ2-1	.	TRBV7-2	CASSLVGTSGRANEQFF	TGTGCCAGCAGCTTGGTTGGGACTAGCGGGAGGGCAAATGAGCAGTTCTTC
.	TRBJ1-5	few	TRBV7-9	CASGPIRSNQPQHF	TGTGCCAGCGGCCCAATTCGAAGCAATCAGCCCCAGCATTTT
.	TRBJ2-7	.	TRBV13	CASSQTARYEQYF	TGTGCCAGCAGCCAGACGGCCCGCTACGAGCAGTACTTC
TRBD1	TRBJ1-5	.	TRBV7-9	CASSLGGQGGQPQHF	TGTGCCAGCAGCTTAGGTGGCCAGGGGGGACAGCCCCAGCATTTT
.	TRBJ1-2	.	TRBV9	CASSATGIPGYTF	TGTGCCAGCAGCGCCACAGGGATTCCAGGCTACACCTTC
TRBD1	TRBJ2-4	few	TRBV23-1	CASSQSSPDRDGNIQYF	TGCGCCAGCAGTCAATCTAGTCCGGACAGGGATGGGAACATTCAGTACTTC
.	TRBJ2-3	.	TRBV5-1	CASSLVFSGGDTQYF	TGCGCCAGCAGCTTGGTGTTTTCAGGCGGAGATACGCAGTATTTT
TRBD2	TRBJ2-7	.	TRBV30	CAWSKTSGGTYEQYF	TGTGCCTGGAGTAAAACTAGCGGGGGGACTTACGAGCAGTACTTC
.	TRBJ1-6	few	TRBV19	CASSPSRPGLDSPLHF	TGTGCCAGTAGCCCATCCCGTCCTGGACTGGATTCACCCCTCCACTTT
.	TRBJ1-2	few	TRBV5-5	CASSHREHGYTF	TGTGCCAGCAGCCACCGGGAGCATGGCTACACCTTC
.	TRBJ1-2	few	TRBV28	CASSRRDFNYGYTF	TGTGCCAGCAGCCGACGGGATTTTAACTATGGCTACACCTTC
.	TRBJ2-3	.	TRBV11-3	CASSPGGRGSTDTQYF	TGTGCCAGCAGCCCTGGGGGCAGGGGAAGCACAGATACGCAGTATTTT
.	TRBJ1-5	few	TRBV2	CASSRQFSNQPQHF	TGTGCCAGCAGTCGACAGTTCAGCAATCAGCCCCAGCATTTT
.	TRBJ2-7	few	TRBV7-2	CASSLENWSSYEQYF	TGTGCCAGCAGCTTAGAAAATTGGAGCTCCTACGAGCAGTACTTC